This note documents a single T cell receptor (beta chain) sequence. What it binds is unknown. The source of the sample is a study of cytomegalovirus exposure and HLA in healthy donors. Findings of the study overall: It was assumed in the presence/absence analyses that sequencing depth was roughly uniform across donors. Upon later analysis, TCR association rates were observed to vary by HLA locus, being highest for DRB1 and lowest for HLA-C.

In germline, CDR1 is SGHVS, CDR2 FQNEAQ. V lost 5 bases to trimming and J lost 3 bases, with 11 bases between them. The length of the CDR3 is 13 residues. Healthy people donating bone marrow made up the donors. It was with 60 Vbeta and 13 Jbeta primers that the PCR ran. Profiled with immunoSEQ multiplex PCR; TCRdb holds only in-frame clones, not every one. The top ten clones hold more than 1.5% of a sample with 150,000 to 250,000 clones, about four fifths of them seen once. The sequenced sample was PBMCs. The source is a girl aged 10 to 17 in good health and CMV-seropositive. This chain uses TRBV7-8 with TRBJ2-7; a weak D match, TRBD1 (6 bases). The CDR3 DNA sequence: TGTGCCAGCAGCGTCGGACAGTACTACGAGCAGTACTTC. It encodes CASSVGQYYEQYF.